The text below deals with one T cell receptor (beta chain). The CDR3 consists of 15 residues. V lost 5 bases, J lost 1 base, and 7 bases stayed unmatched. The germline V gene encodes CDR1 SEHNR and CDR2 FQNEAQ (reference sequence). The entry originates in a study of blood T cell repertoires in COVID-19. TCRdb keeps only in-frame clones here, not all; method: immunoSEQ multiplex PCR. The profile covers more than 200,000 clones, with about 88% appearing a single time and approximately 2% taken by the ten largest. The sequence was collected from a young man with active or convalescent COVID-19. The chain uses TRBV7-9 and TRBJ2-5; TRBD1 agrees at 7 bases. Input material: peripheral blood. The CDR3 DNA reads TGTGCCAGCAGCCAAGGGGGCTTGGGCCAAGAGACCCAGTACTTC. This codes for CASSQGGLGQETQYF. The full variable domain, completed using reference TRBV7-9 and TRBJ2-5, is DTGVSQNPRHKITKRGQNVTFRCDPISEHNRLYWYRQTLGQGPEFLTYFQNEAQLEKSRLLSDRFSAERPKGSFSTLEIQRTEQGDSAMYLCASSQGGLGQETQYFGPGTRLLVL.